The clone carrying this T cell receptor (beta chain) turned up a few times. Its antigen is undetermined. The authors ran a second PCR of about 7 to 12 cycles using a sample-barcoded 5' primer and a J-beta primer mix. Every sample gave at least 3 million paired-end reads containing CDR3. TCRdb redid the calling of the 5' RACE reads with MiXCR, one entry per CDR3 protein. The sample records 1,500,000 or so distinct CDR3 sequences, roughly 60% being singletons. Donors were healthy Caucasian individuals from Russia aged roughly 6 to 90. This record belongs to a study of blood T cells in healthy people across ages. Overall study findings and caveats: Higher naive T cell percentage went strongly together with higher TCR beta diversity. Long-lived donors had more naive CD4+ cells and higher diversity than aged donors.

Germline lookup yields CDR1 MGHDK and CDR2 SYGVNS. V was pared by 8 bases and J by 6 bases, with 20 bases between. This CDR3 spans 14 amino acids. The sequence was obtained from a young man in good health. The sequencing input was blood. This rearrangement joins TRBV25-1 to TRBJ2-7; unclear D gene. The CDR3 coding sequence is TGTGCCAGCTCGGGCATGGCCGGTAATGGCGAGCAGTACTTC. This codes for CASSGMAGNGEQYF.